The rows below give T cell receptor beta chains drawn from one sample of a study of technical replicates of blood from several donors. This table comes from immunoSEQ multiplex PCR, and its TCRdb copy is limited to in-frame clones, with some not included. The data hold tens of thousands of clones, with roughly 90% observed a single time. Sequencing used T cells isolated from PBMCs. These receptors were collected from a human donor in good health. CDR3s include the opening cysteine and the closing phenylalanine or tryptophan. The D gene is left open where the match is weak. For some rows the clone size is stated as once, few or many, or as a class when expanded; others skip it.

d_gene,len,j_gene,v_gene,abundance,CDR3nt,CDR3aa
TRBD1,14,TRBJ2-3,TRBV4-3,-,TGCGCCAGCAGCCAAGGGACAGGGGCAGATACGCAGTATTTT,CASSQGTGADTQYF
-,12,TRBJ1-1,TRBV19,-,TGTGCCAGCGCCTTTAGGACAGAAGAAGCTTTCTTT,CASAFRTEEAFF
-,14,TRBJ1-5,TRBV10-3,-,TGTGCCATCAGTGAGGACCGGTCCAGGCAGCCCCAGCATTTT,CAISEDRSRQPQHF
-,13,TRBJ2-1,TRBV29-1,-,TGCAGCGTTGCGCTTGGAGGGTACAATGAGCAGTTCTTC,CSVALGGYNEQFF
-,12,TRBJ1-5,TRBV28,-,TGTGCCAGCTGGCAAAGCAATCAGCCCCAGCATTTT,CASWQSNQPQHF
TRBD1,15,TRBJ1-5,TRBV30,-,TGTGCCTGGAGTGGGGTGACAGGGTCGATTCAGCCCCAGCATTTT,CAWSGVTGSIQPQHF
-,13,TRBJ1-5,TRBV28,-,TGTGCCAGCAGTTTGGGGGAGGGTCAGCCCCAGCATTTT,CASSLGEGQPQHF
TRBD2,14,TRBJ2-1,TRBV30,few,TGTGCCTGGAGTGAGGGACTAGCGGTCAGTGAGCAGTTCTTC,CAWSEGLAVSEQFF
TRBD1,15,TRBJ2-7,TRBV27,-,TGTGCCAGCAGTCCTACCGGGACAGGGGTCTACGAGCAGTACTTC,CASSPTGTGVYEQYF
TRBD1,13,TRBJ1-2,TRBV27,-,TGTGCCAGCAGCCGACAGGGGAACTATGGCTACACCTTC,CASSRQGNYGYTF
-,13,TRBJ2-3,TRBV5-1,-,TGCGCCAGCAGCGACAGGTTCTCAGATACGCAGTATTTT,CASSDRFSDTQYF
-,14,TRBJ2-1,TRBV4-2,once,TGTGCCAGCAGCCAAGCGTATACGGACAATGAGCAGTTCTTC,CASSQAYTDNEQFF
-,14,TRBJ1-1,TRBV7-3,few,TGTGCCAGCAGCGTGAGTGGGGCCCTGGGTGAAGCTTTCTTT,CASSVSGALGEAFF
-,14,TRBJ2-3,TRBV9,-,TGTGCCAGCAGCGTAGACAGGGACACAGATACGCAGTATTTT,CASSVDRDTDTQYF
-,14,TRBJ1-5,TRBV19,-,TGTGCCAGCAAAACCCAGGGGACCAATCAGCCCCAGCATTTT,CASKTQGTNQPQHF
TRBD2,16,TRBJ2-2,TRBV7-3,-,TGTGCCAGCAGCTTAAACGACCCAGCGGGAGCCGGGGAGCTGTTTTTT,CASSLNDPAGAGELFF
TRBD1,14,TRBJ1-1,TRBV28,once,TGTGCCAGCAGCCAACAGGGGGTCTCTTCCCGGGGTTTTTTT,CASSQQGVSSRGFF
-,12,TRBJ1-2,TRBV11-3,-,TGTGTAGTTGAGTTAGGGGCTGGTGGCTACACCTTC,CVVELGAGGYTF
-,14,TRBJ1-5,TRBV30,-,TGTGCCTGGAGTCGGGGATTTAGCAATCAGCCCCAGCATTTT,CAWSRGFSNQPQHF
-,14,TRBJ2-5,TRBV6-1,-,TGTGCCAGCAGTGAGGGTAGGGAGCAAGAGACCCAGTACTTC,CASSEGREQETQYF
-,14,TRBJ1-2,TRBV5-6,-,TGTGCCAGCAGCTTCCCAGGGACTAACTATGGCTACACCTTC,CASSFPGTNYGYTF
-,15,TRBJ2-1,TRBV7-9,-,TGTGCCAGCAGCTCTCAGGGGTTTTACCACAATGAGCAGTTCTTC,CASSSQGFYHNEQFF
-,17,TRBJ1-5,TRBV27,-,TGTGCCAGCACGAGCCAGCTGACAGCTTATAGCAATCAGCCCCAGCATTTT,CASTSQLTAYSNQPQHF
TRBD2,15,TRBJ2-1,TRBV19,-,TGTGCCAGTAGTATAATGCGGGAGCTTCCGGATGAGCAGTTCTTC,CASSIMRELPDEQFF
-,14,TRBJ2-3,TRBV6-1,-,TGTGCCAGCAGTGAACCGGGGAGCACAGATACGCAGTATTTT,CASSEPGSTDTQYF